Each of the 13 T cell receptor beta chains below was sequenced from the same sample in a study of STAT5B mutations in CD4+ large granular lymphocyte leukemia. TCRdb keeps only in-frame clones here, not all; method: immunoSEQ multiplex PCR. Among about 30,000 clones, just under 75% were seen once, and the ten largest hold more than 1%. The sequenced sample consisted of CD4+ T cells from blood buffy coats. Every receptor here comes from a human donor in good health.

V is TRBV19 and J is TRBJ1-4, with a possible D match to TRBD1 (6 bases). V was clipped by 4 bases and J by 3 bases, with 24 bases between them. Germline V gives CDR1 LNHDA, CDR2 SQIVND (reference sequence). This CDR3 has 19 amino acids. CDR3 sequence (DNA): TGTGCCAGTAGTAAGGGGGAGAGCCCCATAGTCTCGGCTAATGAAAAACTGTTTTTT. This sequence encodes CASSKGESPIVSANEKLFF.

V and J are TRBV28 and TRBJ1-1, with D possibly being TRBD1 (5 bases). This CDR3 has 14 amino acids. The V gene's germline CDR1 is MDHEN and CDR2 SYDVKM. V was shortened by 4 bases and J by 5 bases, with 14 bases between the two germline ends. The CDR3 nucleotides are TGTGCCAGCAGTTCTCCAGGGCGGCTGACTGAAGCTTTCTTT. The encoded protein is CASSSPGRLTEAFF.

This clone was observed a handful of times. The chain uses TRBV19 and TRBJ1-1, with D perhaps TRBD1 (6 bases). The CDR3 covers 15 residues. With 3 bases removed from V and 4 bases from J, the gap between germline ends came to 15 bases. In germline, CDR1 is LNHDA, CDR2 SQIVND (reference sequence). DNA for the CDR3: TGTGCCAGTAGTATTGGGGGCAAATCTTTCACTGAAGCTTTCTTT. Its translation: CASSIGGKSFTEAFF.

The chain couples TRBV7-2 to TRBJ1-1, with D unclear. This CDR3 region has 13 residues. Trimming shortened V by 3 bases and J by 0 bases, and 5 bases separated the two germline ends. The germline gives CDR1 SGHTA, CDR2 FQGNSA. The CDR3 coding sequence is TGTGCCAGCAGCTTCGTAGTGAACACTGAAGCTTTCTTT. The encoded protein is CASSFVVNTEAFF.

The chain uses TRBV7-2 and TRBJ2-5; D unclear. This CDR3 has 15 amino acids. The V end was cut by 5 bases, the J end by 1 base, with 14 bases between. In germline, CDR1 is SGHTA, CDR2 FQGNSA. The CDR3 sequence: CASSPTPRTQETQYF. The CDR3 DNA follows: TGTGCCAGCAGCCCGACCCCCCGCACCCAAGAGACCCAGTACTTC.

The chain has TRBV4-2 and TRBJ2-3; possibly TRBD1 or TRBD2 for D (5 bases each). The CDR3 totals 15 residues. CDR1 is LGHNA, CDR2 YNFKEQ, per germline. Trimming left V 0 bases short and J 5 bases short, with 12 bases between. The CDR3 region has the DNA TGTGCCAGCAGCCAAGACGGGGACGGCCGAGATACGCAGTATTTT. Residues: CASSQDGDGRDTQYF.

This chain connects TRBV9 to TRBJ1-2; 8 positions match TRBD1. Germline CDR1 reads SGDLS; CDR2 reads YYNGEE. The J segment lost 7 bases and the V segment lost 3 bases, leaving 11 bases of the junction unmatched. The CDR3 runs 15 residues. The CDR3: CASSDRRTGQGGYTF. The CDR3 DNA reads TGTGCCAGCAGCGATAGACGGACAGGACAGGGTGGCTACACCTTC. Full variable domain (missing parts from reference TRBV9 and TRBJ1-2): DSGVTQTPKHLITATGQRVTLRCSPRSGDLSVYWYQQSLDQGLQFLIQYYNGEERAKGNILERFSAQQFPDLHSELNLSSLELGDSALYFCASSDRRTGQGGYTFGSGTRLTVV.

The chain combines TRBV7-2 with TRBJ1-2; D possibly corresponds to TRBD1 (6 bases). Deletions cut 8 bases from V and 5 bases from J, with 15 bases between. The CDR3 is made up of 13 amino acids. Germline CDR1 and CDR2: SGHTA and FQGNSA. CDR3 bases: TGTGCCAGCGGGGGGCGGGGCCTTTATGGCTACACCTTC. Encoded protein: CASGGRGLYGYTF.

The J gene is TRBJ2-7, the V gene TRBV5-5; 14 bases are shared with TRBD2. CDR1 and CDR2 (germline): SGHKS, YYEKEE (reference sequence). V was pared by 4 bases and J by 4 bases, with 4 bases of the junction left unmatched. The CDR3 sequence is 15 residues long. CDR3 nucleotide sequence: TGTGCCAGCAGCCCCCGGACTAGCGGGAGGTACGAGCAGTACTTC. Its translation: CASSPRTSGRYEQYF.

This clone was seen more than once but under ten times. This chain joins TRBV29-1 and TRBJ1-1; D is uncertain. The CDR3 length is 13 residues. Germline loops: CDR1 SQVTM, CDR2 ANQGSEA. Trimming shortened V by 3 bases and J by 2 bases, and 10 bases separated the two germline ends. The CDR3 coding sequence is TGCAGCGTTGAGAGGATTCCAAACACTGAAGCTTTCTTT. As protein: CSVERIPNTEAFF.

This clone was observed once. The gene calls are TRBV11-2 and TRBJ2-5; D gene ambiguous. This CDR3 spans 14 amino acids. V was cut by 5 bases and J by 5 bases, with 15 bases left in between. Germline V gene data show CDR1 as SGHAT and CDR2 as FQNNGV. The CDR3 is CASSARSGQETQYF. The CDR3 DNA sequence: TGTGCCAGCAGCGCCCGTTCCGGGCAGGAGACCCAGTACTTC.

V gene TRBV19 combines with J gene TRBJ2-2; TRBD2 matches 14 bases. This CDR3 has 17 amino acids. Unmatched junction bases numbered 11, after V lost 7 bases and J lost 7 bases. Germline loops: CDR1 LNHDA, CDR2 SQIVND (reference sequence). CDR3 sequence: CASTGWGLAGEVGELFF. CDR3 in DNA: TGTGCCAGTACCGGCTGGGGACTAGCGGGAGAAGTCGGGGAGCTGTTTTTT. Supplemented by reference TRBV19 and TRBJ2-2, the full variable domain reads DGGITQSPKYLFRKEGQNVTLSCEQNLNHDAMYWYRQDPGQGLRLIYYSQIVNDFQKGDIAEGYSVSREKKESFPLTVTSAQKNPTAFYLCASTGWGLAGEVGELFFGEGSRLTVL.

V is TRBV2 and J is TRBJ1-4, with D possibly being TRBD1 (6 bases). This CDR3 region has 15 residues. Trimming removed 5 bases from V and 7 bases from J, with 17 bases in between. The germline gives CDR1 SNHLY, CDR2 FYNNEI. DNA of the CDR3: TGTGCCAGCAGTCCCCCAACAGGGCTGGGTGAAAAACTGTTTTTT. Protein sequence: CASSPPTGLGEKLFF.